The clone carrying this T cell receptor (beta chain) was counted a few times. Its target is not known. Per the germline V gene, CDR1 is SGHRS and CDR2 is YFSETQ. This CDR3 contains 14 residues. The J segment lost 6 bases and the V segment lost 2 bases, leaving 8 bases of the junction unmatched. TCRdb reprocessed the RT-PCR reads via MiXCR and lists one record per CDR3 protein. There are 800,000 to 1,000,000 distinct CDR3 sequences in the sample; approximately 21% occur only once, and roughly 10% lies in the top ten. The data stem from a study of response to subunit inactivated influenza vaccine. The study's findings and limits: The authors offered the suggestion that each seasonal influenza vaccination recruits few new T cells.

The chain uses TRBV5-1 and TRBJ2-7; 7 bases fit TRBD1. This specimen was PBMCs from blood, taken roughly 5 days after vaccination. This receptor was obtained from a middle-aged man who received an inactivated influenza vaccine. CDR3 amino acids: CASSFTTGAREQYF. DNA for the CDR3: TGCGCCAGCAGCTTTACTACAGGGGCTCGCGAGCAGTACTTC.